A single sample gave rise to the 22 T cell receptor beta chains below, sequenced in a study of T cells in tuberculosis. Assay: immunoSEQ multiplex PCR; the TCRdb copy retains only in-frame clones and omits some. The table shows around 30,000 clones, with roughly 93% occurring only once. Time point: new active TB diagnosis, blood taken before or within 7 days of starting treatment. The sequencing used PBMCs, collected at tuberculosis diagnosis. These receptor sequences come from an adult with tuberculosis.

V usage is TRBV5-1 and J usage is TRBJ2-5; D is unresolved. Germline V gene data show CDR1 as SGHRS and CDR2 as YFSETQ. The CDR3 is 14 amino acids. Trimming stripped 0 bases from V and 4 bases from J, with 10 bases between. The chain's CDR3 is CASSLAPLLETQYF. CDR3 DNA sequence: TGCGCCAGCAGCTTGGCACCACTTTTAGAGACCCAGTACTTC.

The chain uses TRBV19 and TRBJ1-5; D remains ambiguous. Germline lookup yields CDR1 LNHDA and CDR2 SQIVND (reference sequence). Deletions cut 2 bases from V and 0 bases from J, with 17 bases between. CDR3 size: 18 residues. CDR3 in amino acids: CASSINAIGIGSNQPQHF. CDR3 coding DNA: TGTGCCAGTAGTATAAACGCTATCGGGATTGGTAGCAATCAGCCCCAGCATTTT.

The V gene is TRBV27, the J gene TRBJ1-1; 7 bases fit TRBD1. Trimming removed 4 bases from V and 0 bases from J; junction bases left unmatched: 5. CDR1 MNHEY and CDR2 SMNVEV come from the germline V gene (reference sequence). CDR3 length: 15 residues. Here the CDR3 reads CASSSPGGMNTEAFF. In nucleotides, the CDR3 is TGTGCCAGCAGTTCTCCAGGGGGAATGAACACTGAAGCTTTCTTT.

The chain combines TRBV5-1 with TRBJ2-3, with TRBD2 matching 7 bases. Germline CDR1 and CDR2: SGHRS and YFSETQ. V lost 1 base to trimming and J lost 4 bases; unmatched junction nucleotides: 6. There are 15 residues in the CDR3. The CDR3 region has the DNA TGCGCCAGCAGCTTGTCCTTGGGGGGGTCAGATACGCAGTATTTT. It yields the protein CASSLSLGGSDTQYF.

This chain uses TRBV7-9 with TRBJ2-2; 10 nucleotides line up with TRBD2. The CDR3 extends over 19 amino acids. Trimming at V came to 5 bases and at J to 6 bases, leaving 18 bases not matched to a gene. The V gene's germline CDR1 is SEHNR and CDR2 FQNEAQ (reference sequence). CDR3 DNA: TGTGCCAGCAGCCCTCAGCGTGGTCTAGCGGGAGTAGGACCCGGGGAGCTGTTTTTT. It encodes CASSPQRGLAGVGPGELFF.

CDR3 sequence: CASSVDRDGNTIYF. The CDR3 DNA follows: TGTGCCAGCAGTGTGGACAGGGATGGAAACACCATATATTTT. This chain uses TRBV5-6 with TRBJ1-3; TRBD1 matches 8 bases. V lost 5 bases to trimming and J lost 3 bases; unmatched junction nucleotides: 4. Germline V gene lookup returns CDR1 SGHDT and CDR2 YYEEEE. This CDR3 region has 14 residues.

CDR3 sequence reads: CASSTEQDTGELFF. Written as DNA, the CDR3 is TGCGCCAGCAGCACCGAACAGGACACCGGGGAGCTGTTTTTT. The chain links TRBV5-1 to TRBJ2-2, with D tentatively TRBD1 (5 bases). Germline CDR1 and CDR2: SGHRS and YFSETQ. The V end lost 4 bases, the J end lost 3 bases, and 10 bases lay between the germline ends. This CDR3 region has 14 residues.

This sequence joins TRBV14 and TRBJ2-2; D not certain. V was trimmed by 2 bases and J by 3 bases, leaving 4 bases between them. This CDR3 spans 13 amino acids. In germline, CDR1 is SGHDN, CDR2 FVKESK. The CDR3 sequence: CASSQRYTGELFF. CDR3 in DNA: TGTGCCAGCAGCCAACGGTACACCGGGGAGCTGTTTTTT.

This sequence joins TRBV2 and TRBJ1-1; no clear D. V was cut by 3 bases and J by 6 bases, with 14 bases left in between. The germline V gene has CDR1 SNHLY and CDR2 FYNNEI. The CDR3 consists of 14 residues. The CDR3 reads CASSDLAGSAEAFF. The CDR3 DNA follows: TGTGCCAGCAGTGATTTGGCGGGGAGCGCTGAAGCTTTCTTT.

The chain carries TRBV6-5 and TRBJ1-1; D ambiguous. This CDR3 has 15 residues. Looked up from germline, CDR1 is MNHEY and CDR2 is SVGAGI. The V gene lost 2 bases and the J gene lost 2 bases, with 12 bases spanning the gap. The CDR3 coding sequence is TGTGCCAGCAGTTACCTCCCCGGCGGTAACACTGAAGCTTTCTTT. The encoded protein is CASSYLPGGNTEAFF.

This chain links TRBV28 with TRBJ2-7; 8 bases fit TRBD1. The length of the CDR3 is 13 residues. V lost 2 bases, J lost 5 bases, and 2 bases stayed unmatched. The germline V gene encodes CDR1 MDHEN and CDR2 SYDVKM. The CDR3 spells CASSLRGQDEQYF. CDR3 DNA sequence: TGTGCCAGCAGTTTACGGGGACAGGACGAGCAGTACTTC.

V and J are TRBV4-1 and TRBJ1-2; no definite D call. Trimming removed 0 bases from V and 5 bases from J, with 10 bases in between. The length of the CDR3 is 14 residues. CDR1 MGHRA and CDR2 YSYEKL come from the germline V gene. The CDR3 is CASSQEAADYGYTF. CDR3 coding DNA: TGCGCCAGCAGCCAAGAGGCAGCGGATTATGGCTACACCTTC.

The rearrangement links TRBV4-1 to TRBJ2-7; 7 nucleotides align to TRBD2. Germline-derived CDR1 and CDR2 are MGHRA and YSYEKL. This CDR3 spans 15 amino acids. The V segment lost 0 bases and the J segment 3 bases; nucleotides outside the gene matches: 5. This CDR3 reads CASSQERGIGYEQYF. CDR3 sequence (DNA): TGCGCCAGCAGCCAAGAGCGGGGGATAGGCTACGAGCAGTACTTC.

The chain carries TRBV19 and TRBJ1-2; 9 bases are a match to TRBD1. The junction had 13 bases not matched to a gene; V was cut back by 5 bases and J by 6 bases. Germline-derived CDR1 and CDR2 are LNHDA and SQIVND (reference sequence). The CDR3 consists of 16 residues. For the CDR3, the DNA is TGTGCCAGTAGTGCTCTTATTTTGGACAGGGGCAATGGCTACACCTTC. Its translation is CASSALILDRGNGYTF.

The chain uses TRBV6-5 and TRBJ2-3; maybe TRBD2 (5 bases). V was clipped by 6 bases and J by 4 bases, with 14 bases between them. Looked up from germline, CDR1 is MNHEY and CDR2 is SVGAGI. The CDR3 loop spans 14 amino acids. The CDR3 bases are TGTGCCAGCAGCCCCCGAGGGAAATCAGATACGCAGTATTTT. Translation: CASSPRGKSDTQYF.

V and J are TRBV28 and TRBJ2-7, with D possibly being TRBD1 (5 bases). The CDR3 has 16 amino acids. Looked up from germline, CDR1 is MDHEN and CDR2 is SYDVKM. Trimming stripped 5 bases from V and 4 bases from J, with 21 bases between. The CDR3 here is CASSTVGASLLYEQYF. DNA of the CDR3: TGTGCCAGCAGTACAGTAGGGGCCTCCTTGCTATACGAGCAGTACTTC.

The chain couples TRBV11-2 to TRBJ2-6; 9 nucleotides align to TRBD1. The CDR3 totals 19 residues. The germline V gene has CDR1 SGHAT and CDR2 FQNNGV. The V segment lost 2 bases and the J segment 0 bases; nucleotides outside the gene matches: 8. CDR3: CASSLPKTGGYSGANVLTF. Here the CDR3 DNA reads TGTGCCAGCAGCTTACCCAAGACAGGGGGATACTCTGGGGCCAACGTCCTGACTTTC.

The chain links TRBV7-8 to TRBJ2-2; 10 positions match TRBD2. The CDR3 runs 17 residues. After removal of 5 bases from V and 4 bases from J, the junction contained 10 bases not matched to a gene. CDR1 and CDR2 from the germline V gene are SGHVS and FQNEAQ. CDR3 nucleotide sequence: TGTGCCAGCAGCACCCGGACTAGCGGTCCGCTCACCGGGGAGCTGTTTTTT. It specifies CASSTRTSGPLTGELFF.

The rearrangement uses TRBV7-6 and TRBJ2-3; D remains ambiguous. From germline, CDR1 is SGHVS and CDR2 FNYEAQ. The V end was cut by 5 bases, the J end by 4 bases, with 25 bases between. This CDR3 is built from 18 residues. CDR3 residues: CASSPNEHPRLISDTQYF. DNA for the CDR3: TGTGCCAGCAGCCCCAACGAGCACCCGCGCCTAATCTCAGATACGCAGTATTTT.

The chain uses TRBV5-1 and TRBJ1-1; TRBD1 agrees at 7 bases. The CDR3 consists of 13 residues. The germline V gene encodes CDR1 SGHRS and CDR2 YFSETQ. Trimming cost V 3 bases and J 6 bases; bases outside gene matches: 5. CDR3 sequence: CASSSTGQSEAFF. CDR3 sequence (DNA): TGCGCCAGCAGCTCTACGGGACAGTCTGAAGCTTTCTTT.

The chain couples TRBV4-1 to TRBJ2-5; a possible D gene is TRBD2 (6 bases). The germline V gene has CDR1 MGHRA and CDR2 YSYEKL. The ends were cut back, 1 base at V and 2 bases at J, with 8 bases in the middle. The CDR3 is made up of 14 amino acids. CDR3 DNA: TGCGCCAGCAGCCAAGTGGGACTTCAAGAGACCCAGTACTTC. Protein sequence: CASSQVGLQETQYF.

The chain uses TRBV6-5 and TRBJ1-1, with D tentatively TRBD1 (5 bases). CDR1 MNHEY and CDR2 SVGAGI come from the germline V gene. This CDR3 region has 11 residues. Trimming removed 6 bases from V and 6 bases from J, with 8 bases in between. This CDR3 reads CASSQGSEAFF. CDR3 DNA sequence: TGTGCCAGCAGCCAGGGTTCTGAAGCTTTCTTT.